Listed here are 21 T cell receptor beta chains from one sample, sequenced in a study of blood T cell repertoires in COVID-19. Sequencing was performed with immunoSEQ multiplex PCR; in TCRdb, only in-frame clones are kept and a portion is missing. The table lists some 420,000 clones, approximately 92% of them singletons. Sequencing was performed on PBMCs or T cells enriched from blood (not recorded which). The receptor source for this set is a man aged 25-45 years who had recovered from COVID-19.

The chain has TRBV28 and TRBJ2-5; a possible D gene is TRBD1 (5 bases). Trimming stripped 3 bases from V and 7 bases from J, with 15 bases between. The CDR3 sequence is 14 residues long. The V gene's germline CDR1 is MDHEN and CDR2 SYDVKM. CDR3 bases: TGTGCCAGCAGTTTGAACAGGCCGATAGGGACCCAGTACTTC. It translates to CASSLNRPIGTQYF. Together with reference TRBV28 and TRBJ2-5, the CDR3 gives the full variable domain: DVKVTQSSRYLVKRTGEKVFLECVQDMDHENMFWYRQDPGLGLRLIYFSYDVKMKEKGDIPEGYSVSREKKERFSLILESASTNQTSMYLCASSLNRPIGTQYFGPGTRLLVL.

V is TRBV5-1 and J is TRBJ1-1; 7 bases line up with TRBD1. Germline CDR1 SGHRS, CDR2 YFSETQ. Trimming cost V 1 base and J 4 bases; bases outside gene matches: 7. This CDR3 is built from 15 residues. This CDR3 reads CASSLLTEGATEAFF. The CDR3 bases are TGCGCCAGCAGCTTGCTGACCGAGGGGGCCACTGAAGCTTTCTTT.

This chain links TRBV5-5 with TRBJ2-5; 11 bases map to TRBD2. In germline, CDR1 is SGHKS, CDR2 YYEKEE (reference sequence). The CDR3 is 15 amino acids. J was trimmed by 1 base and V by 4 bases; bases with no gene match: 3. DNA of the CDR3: TGTGCCAGCAGCCCCGGGACTAGCGGCCAAGAGACCCAGTACTTC. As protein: CASSPGTSGQETQYF.

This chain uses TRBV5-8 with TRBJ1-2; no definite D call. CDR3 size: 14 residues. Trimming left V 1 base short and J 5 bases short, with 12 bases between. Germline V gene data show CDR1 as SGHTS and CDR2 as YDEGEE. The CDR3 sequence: CASSLFGIQYGYTF. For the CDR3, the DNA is TGTGCCAGCAGCTTGTTCGGGATCCAATATGGCTACACCTTC.

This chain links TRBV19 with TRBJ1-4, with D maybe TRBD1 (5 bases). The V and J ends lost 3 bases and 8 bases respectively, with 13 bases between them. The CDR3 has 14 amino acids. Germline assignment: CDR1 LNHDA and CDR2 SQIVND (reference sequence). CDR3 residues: CASSIGREVEKLFF. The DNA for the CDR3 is TGTGCCAGTAGTATCGGCAGGGAGGTGGAAAAACTGTTTTTT.

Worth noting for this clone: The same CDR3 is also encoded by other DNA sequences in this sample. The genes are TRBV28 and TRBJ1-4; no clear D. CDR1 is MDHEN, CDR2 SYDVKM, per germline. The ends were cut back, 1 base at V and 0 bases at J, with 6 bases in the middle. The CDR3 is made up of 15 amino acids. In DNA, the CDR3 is TGTGCCAGCAGTTTATCGGGAGCAACTAATGAAAAACTGTTTTTT. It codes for CASSLSGATNEKLFF.

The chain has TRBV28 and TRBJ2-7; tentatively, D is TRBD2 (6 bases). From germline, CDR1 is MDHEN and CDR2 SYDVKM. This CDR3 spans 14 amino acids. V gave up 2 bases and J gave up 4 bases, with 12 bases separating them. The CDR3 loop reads CASSLGGYLYEQYF. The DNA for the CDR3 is TGTGCCAGCAGTTTAGGGGGGTACCTGTACGAGCAGTACTTC.

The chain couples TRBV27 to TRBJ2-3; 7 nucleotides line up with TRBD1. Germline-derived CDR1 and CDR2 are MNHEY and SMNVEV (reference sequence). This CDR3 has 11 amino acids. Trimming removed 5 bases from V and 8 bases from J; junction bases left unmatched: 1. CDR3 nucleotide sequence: TGTGCCAGCAGTCCAGGGGGTACGCAGTATTTT. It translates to CASSPGGTQYF.

This chain's CDR3 is CASRRDSSYNEQFF. The CDR3 DNA follows: TGTGCCAGCAGAAGGGACAGCTCCTACAATGAGCAGTTCTTC. The rearrangement links TRBV6-5 to TRBJ2-1; 7 bases are a match to TRBD1. The V gene's germline CDR1 is MNHEY and CDR2 SVGAGI. Losses at the gene ends were 6 bases for V and 0 bases for J; bases not matched to a gene: 2. The CDR3 has 14 residues.

CDR3 sequence (DNA): TGTGCCAGCAGCCACTCACAGGAGACTAGCACAGATACGCAGTATTTT. Amino acid sequence: CASSHSQETSTDTQYF. V usage is TRBV5-6 and J usage is TRBJ2-3, with a possible D match to TRBD1 (5 bases). Germline V CDR1 and CDR2: SGHDT, YYEEEE. V was cut by 4 bases and J by 0 bases, with 15 bases left in between. This CDR3 has 16 residues.

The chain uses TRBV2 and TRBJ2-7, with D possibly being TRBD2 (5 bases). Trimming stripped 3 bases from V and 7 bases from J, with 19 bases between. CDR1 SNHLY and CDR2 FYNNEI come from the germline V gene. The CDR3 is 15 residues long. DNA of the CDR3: TGTGCCAGCAGTGAGCAGGCTAGCATGATGGGGGAGCAGTACTTC. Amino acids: CASSEQASMMGEQYF.

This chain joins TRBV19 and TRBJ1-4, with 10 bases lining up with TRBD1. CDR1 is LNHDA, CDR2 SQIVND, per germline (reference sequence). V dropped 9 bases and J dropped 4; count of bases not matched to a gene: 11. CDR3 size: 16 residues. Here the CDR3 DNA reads TGTGCCAGCGGGGACAGGGGATTTCGGAGTAATGAAAAACTGTTTTTT. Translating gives CASGDRGFRSNEKLFF.

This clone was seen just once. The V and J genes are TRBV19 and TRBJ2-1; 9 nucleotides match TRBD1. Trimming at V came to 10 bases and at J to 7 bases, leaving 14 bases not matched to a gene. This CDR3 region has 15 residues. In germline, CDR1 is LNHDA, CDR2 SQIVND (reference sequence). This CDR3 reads CATDQGTGMRNEQFF. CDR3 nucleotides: TGTGCCACAGACCAAGGGACAGGGATGCGAAATGAGCAGTTCTTC.

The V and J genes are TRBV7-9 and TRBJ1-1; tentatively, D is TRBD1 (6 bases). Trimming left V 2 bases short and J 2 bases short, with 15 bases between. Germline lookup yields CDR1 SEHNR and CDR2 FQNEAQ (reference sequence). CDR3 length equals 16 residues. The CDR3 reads CASSLSPPGDNTEAFF. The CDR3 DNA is TGTGCCAGCAGCTTAAGTCCCCCAGGGGACAACACTGAAGCTTTCTTT.

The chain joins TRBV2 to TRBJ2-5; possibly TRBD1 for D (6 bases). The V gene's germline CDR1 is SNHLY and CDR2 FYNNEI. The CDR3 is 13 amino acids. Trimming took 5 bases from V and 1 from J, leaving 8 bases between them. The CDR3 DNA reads TGTGCCAGCAGTATACAGGGCCAAGAGACCCAGTACTTC. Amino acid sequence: CASSIQGQETQYF.

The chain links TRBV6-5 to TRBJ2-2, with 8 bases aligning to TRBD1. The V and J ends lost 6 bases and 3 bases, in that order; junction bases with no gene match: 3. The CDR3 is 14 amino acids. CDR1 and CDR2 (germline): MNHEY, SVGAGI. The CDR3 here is CASRSTGDTGELFF. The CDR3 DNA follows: TGTGCCAGCAGGTCGACAGGGGACACCGGGGAGCTGTTTTTT.

The CDR3 loop reads CACPASGLNEQFF. The CDR3 DNA is TGTGCCTGCCCGGCTAGCGGGTTAAATGAGCAGTTCTTC. The rearrangement links TRBV5-5 to TRBJ2-1; TRBD2 matches 8 bases. J gave up 7 bases and V 10 bases, and 10 bases lay outside the gene matches. The germline CDR1 and CDR2 sequences are SGHKS and YYEKEE (reference sequence). CDR3 length equals 13 residues.

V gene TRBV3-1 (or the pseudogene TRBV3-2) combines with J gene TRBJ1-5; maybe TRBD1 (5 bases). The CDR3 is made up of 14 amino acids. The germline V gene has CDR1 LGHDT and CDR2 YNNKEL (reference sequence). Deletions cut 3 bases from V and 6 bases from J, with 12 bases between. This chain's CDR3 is CASSQQGSVQPQHF. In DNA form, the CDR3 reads TGTGCCAGCAGCCAGCAGGGAAGCGTTCAGCCCCAGCATTTT.

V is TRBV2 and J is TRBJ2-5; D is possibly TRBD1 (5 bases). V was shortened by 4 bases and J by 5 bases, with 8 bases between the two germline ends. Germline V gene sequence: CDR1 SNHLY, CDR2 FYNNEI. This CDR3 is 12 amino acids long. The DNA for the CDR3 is TGTGCCAGCAGTGGGCAGGGCGAGACCCAGTACTTC. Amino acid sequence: CASSGQGETQYF.

In DNA form, the CDR3 reads TGTGCCACCAGAAGTCGGACTCGCAATGAGCAGTTCTTC. Protein product: CATRSRTRNEQFF. The chain recombines TRBV24-1 with TRBJ2-1, with D maybe TRBD2 (5 bases). The CDR3 is 13 amino acids. Germline CDR1 KGHDR, CDR2 SFDVKD. The V end was cut by 7 bases, the J end by 6 bases, with 12 bases between.

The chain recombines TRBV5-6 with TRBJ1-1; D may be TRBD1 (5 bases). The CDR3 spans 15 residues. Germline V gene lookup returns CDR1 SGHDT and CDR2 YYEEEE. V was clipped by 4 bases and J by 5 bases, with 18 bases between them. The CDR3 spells CASSPIDRAGTEAFF. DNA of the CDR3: TGTGCCAGCAGCCCAATCGACAGAGCGGGGACTGAAGCTTTCTTT.